This T cell receptor beta chain stems from a study of shared clonotypes between healthy human individuals. Findings and caveats of the study: Against clonotypes common to all four donors, non-shared ones had lower generation probabilities. Clonotype sharing among donors, it was expected, would be affected by sequencing depth. It was observed that about 5% of naive CD4 clonotypes were shared across a handful of donors.

How the authors handled the data: Owing to the provision of junction-only sequences devoid of quality scores by immunoSEQ, filtering differed. The data were produced by immunoSEQ multiplex PCR, yet TCRdb's version contains in-frame clones alone and is incomplete. Clone size and V and J calls were adopted from that table, with D and trimming inferred from the DNA. The repertoire holds about 2.2 million clones, with 90% to 95% as singletons. Concerning this clone itself: What it binds is not known.

Germline CDR1 MNHNY, CDR2 SVGAGI (reference sequence). Losses at the gene ends were 6 bases for V and 2 bases for J; bases not matched to a gene: 7. CDR3 length: 15 amino acids. The naive CD8 fraction comprised CD45RO-negative cells positively selected for CCR7 and excluded terminally differentiated effector memory CD45RA+ cells. The specimen sequenced was naive CD8+ T cells from PBMCs. The genes are TRBV6-6 and TRBJ1-5; 7 bases match TRBD1. This clonotype originated in a man younger than 35 in good health. Some clones in this sample may be carry-over from other donors' samples. The CDR3, as DNA: TGTGCCAGCAGGCCAGGGGGAGACGGCAATCAGCCCCAGCATTTT. Its translation is CASRPGGDGNQPQHF.